The 27 T cell receptor beta chains listed next were all sequenced from one sample in a study of CD8+ T cells in alopecia areata. Following extraction, RNA underwent reverse transcription to cDNA, which served as the sequencing template. Produced via immunoSEQ multiplex PCR; TCRdb's table is partial and in-frame only. The sample lists over 95,000 clones, 61% occurring once. Treatment given: oral pan-JAK inhibitor, 5-10 mg twice daily. Specimen: CD8+ T cells sorted from blood, collected at week 4, from a patient treated with tofacitinib. The receptor source for this set is a human donor with alopecia areata.

This clone has a handful of counts. The V call is TRBV4-1, the J call TRBJ1-2; 11 nucleotides agree with TRBD1. The CDR3 is 16 residues long. The germline V gene encodes CDR1 MGHRA and CDR2 YSYEKL. The trim removed 2 bases at V and 3 bases at J, leaving 5 bases unmatched. CDR3 coding DNA: TGCGCCAGCAGCCAAAAAGGACAGGGGGCGGACTATGGCTACACCTTC. Translation gives CASSQKGQGADYGYTF.

J is TRBJ1-4 and V is TRBV7-9; TRBD1 matches at 8 bases. This CDR3 region has 15 residues. The V gene's germline CDR1 is SEHNR and CDR2 FQNEAQ (reference sequence). Trimming removed 5 bases from V and 8 bases from J; junction bases left unmatched: 10. The CDR3 loop is CASSQITDREEKLFF. The CDR3 DNA reads TGTGCCAGCAGCCAAATAACGGACAGGGAGGAAAAACTGTTTTTT.

This clone is a singleton in its sample. The rearrangement links TRBV5-1 to TRBJ1-2, with 9 nucleotides matching TRBD1. Trimming cost V 3 bases and J 3 bases; bases outside gene matches: 12. The CDR3 consists of 17 residues. CDR1 is SGHRS, CDR2 YFSETQ, per germline. The CDR3 spells CASSWTLRTGADYGYTF. In nucleotides, the CDR3 is TGCGCCAGCAGCTGGACACTTAGGACAGGGGCCGACTATGGCTACACCTTC.

This chain links TRBV4-1 with TRBJ2-3; D is undetermined. This CDR3 region has 15 residues. V dropped 0 bases and J dropped 1 base, with 8 bases sitting between them. Germline V gene data show CDR1 as MGHRA and CDR2 as YSYEKL. In DNA, the CDR3 is TGCGCCAGCAGCCAAGAAGGCTACGGCACAGATACGCAGTATTTT. Its protein is CASSQEGYGTDTQYF.

The gene calls are TRBV6-5 and TRBJ1-5; possibly TRBD1 for D (5 bases). The CDR3 loop spans 14 amino acids. V gave up 5 bases and J gave up 3 bases, with 11 bases separating them. Germline CDR1 is MNHEY and CDR2 is SVGAGI. The CDR3 DNA reads as TGTGCCAGCAGTCATGGGGGAATCAATCAGCCCCAGCATTTT. It is translated as CASSHGGINQPQHF.

CDR3: CATQGLHLPQGRGEKLFF. The CDR3 DNA reads as TGTGCCACGCAGGGCCTTCACCTACCACAGGGACGGGGGGAAAAACTGTTTTTT. The rearrangement links TRBV27 to TRBJ1-4, with TRBD1 as a possible D gene (6 bases). CDR3 size: 18 residues. Germline V gene sequence: CDR1 MNHEY, CDR2 SMNVEV (reference sequence). V dropped 10 bases and J dropped 8 bases, with 32 bases sitting between them.

The chain is built from TRBV29-1 and TRBJ2-1; no clear D. The CDR3 contains 13 residues. CDR1 is SQVTM and CDR2 is ANQGSEA in the germline V gene. The V gene lost 7 bases and the J gene lost 1 base, with 11 bases spanning the gap. The CDR3 spells CSGARPSYNEQFF. The DNA of the CDR3 is TGCAGCGGGGCCAGACCTTCCTACAATGAGCAGTTCTTC.

This clone was detected only a few times. V usage is TRBV13 and J usage is TRBJ2-5; 9 bases line up with TRBD2. V trimming: 5 bases; J trimming: 5 bases; junction bases outside the gene matches: 24. Germline V gene sequence: CDR1 PRHDT, CDR2 FYEKMQ (reference sequence). The CDR3 spans 20 residues. CDR3 sequence: CASSPGGLAGMAVSGETQYF. In DNA form, the CDR3 reads TGTGCCAGCAGCCCCGGCGGGCTAGCGGGGATGGCCGTCTCTGGGGAGACCCAGTACTTC.

Concerning this clone: Within the sample, other DNA sequences also encode this same CDR3. This chain links TRBV9 with TRBJ2-3; 7 bases fit TRBD2. Germline V CDR1 and CDR2: SGDLS, YYNGEE. V lost 4 bases, J lost 0 bases, and 5 bases stayed unmatched. The CDR3 is 15 amino acids. The CDR3 sequence: CASSPQAGSTDTQYF. In DNA form, the CDR3 reads TGTGCCAGCAGCCCCCAAGCGGGGAGCACAGATACGCAGTATTTT. The full variable domain, in which reference TRBV9 and TRBJ2-3 provide the parts outside the CDR3, is DSGVTQTPKHLITATGQRVTLRCSPRSGDLSVYWYQQSLDQGLQFLIQYYNGEERAKGNILERFSAQQFPDLHSELNLSSLELGDSALYFCASSPQAGSTDTQYFGPGTRLTVL.

The V and J genes are TRBV29-1 and TRBJ1-1, with D possibly TRBD1 on 5 matching bases. Deletions cut 4 bases from V and 8 bases from J, with 11 bases between. The CDR3 spans 11 residues. The germline V gene has CDR1 SQVTM and CDR2 ANQGSEA. CDR3 region: CSVAGGEEAFF. CDR3 DNA: TGCAGCGTTGCCGGGGGGGAAGAAGCTTTCTTT.

CDR3 DNA sequence: TGTGCCAGCAGCTTAGGGGGGGGTGCACAAGAGACCCAGTACTTC. Its protein is CASSLGGGAQETQYF. The chain couples TRBV7-8 to TRBJ2-5, with TRBD2 matching 7 bases. The CDR3 is 15 residues long. Germline V gene lookup returns CDR1 SGHVS and CDR2 FQNEAQ. Trimming took 1 base from V and 2 from J; bases not matched to a gene: 4.

The sample holds one count of this clone. The chain combines TRBV11-2 with TRBJ1-1; D possibly corresponds to TRBD1 (6 bases). This CDR3 has 15 residues. The V gene's germline CDR1 is SGHAT and CDR2 FQNNGV. V lost 2 bases to trimming and J lost 0 bases, with 10 bases between them. The DNA for the CDR3 is TGTGCCAGCAGCTTAAATCAGGGGATGAACACTGAAGCTTTCTTT. It codes for CASSLNQGMNTEAFF.

This clone showed up just a few times. The V and J genes are TRBV7-8 and TRBJ2-2; D uncertain. CDR3 length: 15 residues. Looked up from germline, CDR1 is SGHVS and CDR2 is FQNEAQ. The V gene lost 5 bases and the J gene lost 5 bases, with 15 bases spanning the gap. CDR3 DNA: TGTGCCAGCAGCCCCCCTCAGGCTGTTACCGGGGAGCTGTTTTTT. As protein: CASSPPQAVTGELFF.

This sequence joins TRBV5-6 and TRBJ2-1, with 14 bases aligning to TRBD2. CDR1 and CDR2 (germline): SGHDT, YYEEEE. V was clipped by 4 bases and J by 3 bases; unmatched bases: 9. The CDR3 runs to 18 residues. The CDR3: CASSRSTSGRAIYNEQFF. CDR3 coding DNA: TGTGCCAGCAGCCGATCGACTAGCGGGAGGGCCATCTACAATGAGCAGTTCTTC.

The chain recombines TRBV7-9 with TRBJ2-7, with 10 bases aligning to TRBD1. CDR3 length: 15 amino acids. Germline loops: CDR1 SEHNR, CDR2 FQNEAQ (reference sequence). V gave up 5 bases and J gave up 5 bases; unmatched junction bases: 9. CDR3 in amino acids: CASSREGTGANEQYF. DNA of the CDR3: TGTGCCAGCAGCCGGGAGGGGACAGGGGCCAACGAGCAGTACTTC.

This clone was detected a few times. This chain uses TRBV6-5 with TRBJ1-1; 8 bases match TRBD1. There are 14 residues in the CDR3. V lost 6 bases and J lost 6; bases outside the gene matches: 9. Germline CDR1 and CDR2: MNHEY and SVGAGI. The CDR3 reads CASSPSTGAPEAFF. CDR3 coding DNA: TGTGCCAGCAGCCCCTCGACAGGGGCCCCTGAAGCTTTCTTT.

This clone was seen a handful of times. The chain is built from TRBV27 and TRBJ2-7; 7 nucleotides agree with TRBD2. The CDR3 runs 16 residues. V lost 3 bases and J lost 0; bases outside the gene matches: 8. Germline CDR1 reads MNHEY; CDR2 reads SMNVEV (reference sequence). In DNA form, the CDR3 reads TGTGCCAGCAGTTTCATATCAAGCGGGGCCTCCTACGAGCAGTACTTC. It translates to CASSFISSGASYEQYF.

The J gene is TRBJ1-5, the V gene TRBV30; D might be TRBD1 (5 bases). Germline V CDR1 and CDR2: GTSNPN, SVGIG (reference sequence). CDR3 length: 14 amino acids. V shed 2 bases and J shed 2 bases, with 10 bases lying between them. The CDR3 DNA is TGTGCCTGGAGTCGGGGGGTCGGCAATCAGCCCCAGCATTTT. Translating it yields CAWSRGVGNQPQHF.

This chain joins TRBV25-1 and TRBJ2-7, with TRBD2 matching over 14 bases. Unmatched junction bases numbered 5, after V lost 4 bases and J lost 3 bases. The CDR3 totals 16 residues. The germline gives CDR1 MGHDK, CDR2 SYGVNS. As DNA, the CDR3 is TGTGCCAGCAGTGGGGGACTAGCGGGAGTTTTCTACGAGCAGTACTTC. Amino acids: CASSGGLAGVFYEQYF.

The chain couples TRBV6-8 to TRBJ1-2; the D gene is possibly TRBD1 (6 bases). V was shortened by 4 bases and J by 7 bases, with 16 bases between the two germline ends. CDR3 length: 14 amino acids. Germline values: CDR1 MNHGY, CDR2 SAAAGT. The CDR3 loop reads CASSWGDTAGGYTF. The CDR3 nucleotides are TGTGCCAGCAGTTGGGGGGACACAGCTGGTGGCTACACCTTC.

This clone came up a few times. The chain combines TRBV28 with TRBJ2-1; tentatively, D is TRBD2 (5 bases). V lost 10 bases and J 10 bases, leaving 11 bases between the germline ends. The CDR3 covers 10 residues. Germline V gene sequence: CDR1 MDHEN, CDR2 SYDVKM. CDR3 sequence: CATFSSEQFF. As DNA, the CDR3 is TGTGCCACTTTTTCTAGCGAGCAGTTCTTC.

CDR3 protein: CASSPEERAYEQYF. Written as DNA, the CDR3 is TGTGCCAGCAGCCCCGAGGAGCGGGCCTACGAGCAGTACTTC. The J gene is TRBJ2-7, the V gene TRBV4-2, with a possible D match to TRBD2 (6 bases). Germline assignment: CDR1 LGHNA and CDR2 YNFKEQ. This CDR3 has 14 residues. The V gene lost 4 bases and the J gene lost 2 bases, with 12 bases spanning the gap.

This clone was seen a few times. This rearrangement joins TRBV27 to TRBJ2-7; unclear D gene. V shed 1 base and J shed 0 bases, with 10 bases lying between them. Germline V gene lookup returns CDR1 MNHEY and CDR2 SMNVEV (reference sequence). The CDR3 is 15 amino acids. This chain's CDR3 is CASSLWRLSSYEQYF. The DNA of the CDR3 is TGTGCCAGCAGTTTATGGAGACTCAGCTCCTACGAGCAGTACTTC.

The CDR3 DNA follows: TGTGCCATCAGTGAGGAGGGGGCTACCTACGAGCAGTACTTC. It is translated as CAISEEGATYEQYF. The chain is built from TRBV10-3 and TRBJ2-7, with 7 bases fitting TRBD1. Germline V lookup: CDR1 ENHRY, CDR2 SYGVKD. Trimming cost V 2 bases and J 2 bases; bases outside gene matches: 3. The CDR3 covers 14 residues.

The chain uses TRBV30 and TRBJ1-5, with a possible D match to TRBD1 (5 bases). V gave up 0 bases and J gave up 7 bases, with 16 bases separating them. The CDR3 is 15 residues long. CDR1 and CDR2 (germline): GTSNPN, SVGIG (reference sequence). The CDR3 is CAWSVGVGLIQPQHF. The CDR3 DNA sequence: TGTGCCTGGAGTGTAGGGGTCGGGTTGATCCAGCCCCAGCATTTT.

This clone was picked up one time. J is TRBJ2-5 and V is TRBV9, with D possibly TRBD1 on 5 matching bases. The end of the DNA aligns better with TRBJ2-7, so the J call may be wrong. CDR1 and CDR2 (germline): SGDLS, YYNGEE. The CDR3 contains 14 residues. The chain's CDR3 is CASSVADNPYEQYF. The CDR3, as DNA: TGTGCCAGCAGCGTAGCGGACAACCCCTACGAGCAGTACTTC.

The chain is built from TRBV29-1 and TRBJ2-7, with D possibly called TRBD1 or TRBD2 (5 bases each). This CDR3 region has 16 residues. The germline V and J ends were trimmed by 0 bases and 7 bases, with 22 bases remaining between them. Germline lookup yields CDR1 SQVTM and CDR2 ANQGSEA. CDR3 nucleotide sequence: TGCAGCGTTGAAGAAGACGTGGGGGACCCACCGGAGGAGCAGTACTTC. Its protein product is CSVEEDVGDPPEEQYF.